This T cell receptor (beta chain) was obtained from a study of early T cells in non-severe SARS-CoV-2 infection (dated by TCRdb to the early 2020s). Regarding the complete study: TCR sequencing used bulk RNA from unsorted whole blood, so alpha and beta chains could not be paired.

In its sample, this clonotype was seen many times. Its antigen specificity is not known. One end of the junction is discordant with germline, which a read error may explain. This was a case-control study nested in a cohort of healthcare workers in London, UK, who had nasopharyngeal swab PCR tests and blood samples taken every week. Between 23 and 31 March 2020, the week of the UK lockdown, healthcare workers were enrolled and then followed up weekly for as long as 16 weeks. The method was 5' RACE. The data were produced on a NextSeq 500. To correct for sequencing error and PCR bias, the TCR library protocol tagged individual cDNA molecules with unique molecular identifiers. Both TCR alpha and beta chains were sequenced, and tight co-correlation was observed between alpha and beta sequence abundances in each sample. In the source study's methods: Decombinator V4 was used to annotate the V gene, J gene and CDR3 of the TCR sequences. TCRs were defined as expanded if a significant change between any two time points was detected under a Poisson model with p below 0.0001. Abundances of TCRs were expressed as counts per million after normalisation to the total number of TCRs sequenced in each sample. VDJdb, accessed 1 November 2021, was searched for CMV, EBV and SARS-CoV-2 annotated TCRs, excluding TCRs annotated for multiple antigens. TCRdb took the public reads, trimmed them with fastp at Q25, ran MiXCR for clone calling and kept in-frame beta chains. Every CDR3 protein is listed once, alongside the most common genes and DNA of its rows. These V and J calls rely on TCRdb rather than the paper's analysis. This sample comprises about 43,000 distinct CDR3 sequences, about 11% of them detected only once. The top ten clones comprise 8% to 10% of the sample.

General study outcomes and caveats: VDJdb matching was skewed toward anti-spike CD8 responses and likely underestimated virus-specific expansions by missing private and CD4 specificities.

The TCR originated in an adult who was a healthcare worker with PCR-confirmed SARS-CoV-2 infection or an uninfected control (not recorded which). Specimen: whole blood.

DNA sequence: TGTGCCAGCAGTTACCAGTCACTCCAAGATCCCATCTTC. It specifies CASSYQSLQDPIF. This sequence uses TRBV6-6 and TRBJ1-2; the D gene assignment is ambiguous. CDR1 and CDR2 are drawn from the germline V gene (reference sequence): MNHNY, SVGAGI. The CDR3 contains 13 residues, cysteine and phenylalanine counted. Here the CDR3 DNA is all that survives: 39 bases in frame from base 1.